The sequence of this T cell receptor beta chain was determined in a study of Ad26.COV2.S vaccination and SARS-CoV-2 variants. Germline V gene lookup returns CDR1 LGHDT and CDR2 YNNKEL (reference sequence). The V end lost 4 bases, the J end lost 1 base, and 13 bases lay between the germline ends. There are 15 residues in the CDR3. Points from the study as a whole: Vaccinees displayed broader spike-specific TCR repertoires than placebo recipients. Total T cell responses may have been underestimated by the TCR breadth and depth analyses. Non-spike TCR breadth was similar in vaccine and placebo recipients.

Clones were read by immunoSEQ multiplex PCR, and TCRdb kept only the in-frame ones, dropping some. The top ten hold approximately 12% of the sample, which has about 350,000 clones, around nine tenths seen once. Regarding this clone: The target antigen is unknown.

Specified treatment: some 19 received Ad26.COV2.S at low or high dose, single or two shots; roughly five received placebo; per-sample allocation not given. Collection of the samples took place on day 63 after the first injection of vaccine or placebo. Boston provided a donor who was an adult aged 18-55 years. The chain recombines TRBV3-1 (or the pseudogene TRBV3-2) with TRBJ1-1, with a weak D call TRBD1 (6 bases). This specimen was peripheral blood, taken in a trial of Ad26.COV2.S vaccine versus placebo. The clonotype was recovered from a person between 18 and 65 years old who received the Ad26.COV2.S COVID-19 vaccine or a placebo. The CDR3 region is CASSPFRDKNTEAFF. The CDR3 bases are TGTGCCAGCAGCCCCTTCCGGGACAAGAACACTGAAGCTTTCTTT.